What follows describes a single T cell receptor beta chain. Its target is not known. The CDR3 is 12 residues long. The V gene lost 8 bases and the J gene lost 4 bases, with 11 bases spanning the gap. The germline CDR1 and CDR2 sequences are SGHNT and YENEEA. The sample comes from a study of cytomegalovirus exposure and HLA in healthy donors. Notes on the study in general: There were several of the most significant clusters that appeared linked to common viral pathogens in a later analysis. A later analysis found that most CMV-associated TCR beta chains appeared HLA-restricted.

The PCR employed 60 Vbeta primers together with 13 Jbeta primers. Sequenced by immunoSEQ multiplex PCR; TCRdb stores in-frame clones only, minus some. Here the sample table reports about 110,000 clones. Donors had nominal health at sampling but likely had unrecorded immune exposures. Sequencing input: PBMCs. The origin of this receptor is a man aged 50 to 60 in good health and CMV-seronegative. The genes are TRBV11-3 and TRBJ1-2; no clear D. The CDR3 sequence is CASSLEGYGYTF. DNA for the CDR3: TGTGCCAGCTCCCTCGAGGGCTATGGCTACACCTTC.